This passage covers 13 T cell receptor beta chains from one sample sequenced in a study of tumor and adjacent non-tumor tissue in lung cancer. No cell sorting was done before RNA was extracted from the tissue. A modified ARM-PCR protocol with three rounds of nested PCR amplified TCRbeta. One entry per CDR3 protein, called by TCRdb with MiXCR from the multiplex PCR reads. The table includes 95,000 to 150,000 distinct CDR3 sequences, 66% detected once. Sequencing was performed on lung tumor tissue. The receptors were sampled from a man in his thirties or forties with non-small cell lung cancer.

This clonotype was counted ten times or more. This chain connects TRBV20-1 to TRBJ2-5, with D possibly being TRBD1 or TRBD2 (5 bases each). The V and J ends lost 5 bases and 2 bases respectively, with 12 bases between them. Germline V lookup: CDR1 DFQATT, CDR2 SNEGSKA (reference sequence). This CDR3 has 13 residues. CDR3 DNA sequence: TGCAGTGCTGGTAGGGACGCGCAAGAGACCCAGTACTTC. Amino acids: CSAGRDAQETQYF.

On this clonotype: A clone one base away is much larger, so this may be a read error. The chain is built from TRBV20-1 and TRBJ2-7; perhaps D is TRBD1 or TRBD2 (5 bases each). V was shortened by 6 bases and J by 2 bases, with 11 bases between the two germline ends. The CDR3 spans 12 residues. In germline, CDR1 is DFQATT, CDR2 SNEGSKA (reference sequence). The CDR3 DNA sequence: TGCAGTGCAAAGCAGGGAGCCTACGAGCAGTACTTC. Protein sequence: CSAKQGAYEQYF.

This clonotype was observed a handful of times. Germline and junction disagree at one end, which may indicate a read error. J is TRBJ1-1 and V is TRBV7-3; D unclear. This CDR3 has 13 amino acids. The germline gives CDR1 SGHTA, CDR2 FQGTGA. For the CDR3, the DNA is TGTGCCAGCAGCGCGAGCTGGAACACTGAAGCTCTCTTT. As protein: CASSASWNTEALF.

With regard to this clonotype: A clone one base away is much larger, so this may be a read error. The chain links TRBV20-1 to TRBJ1-6; weak D call: TRBD1 (5 bases). This CDR3 contains 13 residues. Germline CDR1 reads DFQATT; CDR2 reads SNEGSKA (reference sequence). CDR3 amino acids: CSARRDHNLPLHF. The CDR3 nucleotides are TGCAGTGCTAGAAGGGACCATAATTTACCCCTCCACTTT.

This clonotype was counted only a few times. A read error is possible here, since a much larger clone lies one base away. The V call is TRBV29-1, the J call TRBJ2-5, with D perhaps TRBD2 (5 bases). CDR3 length equals 14 residues. Germline V gene sequence: CDR1 SQVTM, CDR2 ANQGSEA. CDR3 residues: CSATREGSQEAQYF. As DNA, the CDR3 is TGCAGCGCAACGAGGGAAGGATCCCAAGAGGCCCAGTACTTC.

Points on this clonotype: One base away lies a much larger clone, so this may be a sequencing read error. This sequence joins TRBV12-3 or TRBV12-4 and TRBJ2-3; D perhaps matches TRBD2 (6 bases). Between the trimmed V and J ends, which lost 6 bases and 4 bases, there was a span of 17 bases. The CDR3 has 15 amino acids. CDR3 in amino acids: CASSRDGTPADTQYF. CDR3 nucleotides: TGTGCCAGCAGCCGTGACGGGACTCCTGCAGATACGCAGTATTTT.

About this clonotype itself: A much larger clone lies a single base off, so this may be a read error. The genes are TRBV5-5 and TRBJ1-2, with a weak D call TRBD1 (5 bases). CDR1 is SGHKS and CDR2 is YYEKEE in the germline V gene (reference sequence). This CDR3 comprises 17 residues. The CDR3 DNA follows: TGTGCCAGCAGCTTGTCCCAGAACAGGCTCCCTAACTATGACTACACCTTC. Protein sequence: CASSLSQNRLPNYDYTF. The full variable domain, its missing parts supplied by reference TRBV5-5 and TRBJ1-2, is DAGVTQSPTHLIKTRGQQVTLRCSPISGHKSVSWYQQVLGQGPQFIFQYYEKEERGRGNFPDRFSARQFPNYSSELNVNALLLGDSALYLCASSLSQNRLPNYDYTFGSGTRLTVV.

This clonotype is a singleton in its sample. A much larger clonotype is one base distant, so this may be a read error. This sequence joins TRBV16 and TRBJ1-5; TRBD1 is a possible D gene (5 bases). This CDR3 has 13 residues. Germline lookup yields CDR1 KGHSY and CDR2 FQNENV. CDR3 nucleotide sequence: TGTGCCAGCAGCCAGGGACCCCACCAGCCCCAGCTTTTT. It yields the protein CASSQGPHQPQLF.

With respect to this clonotype: Given a much more abundant clone one base away, this may be a read error. The missing conserved phenylalanine or tryptophan at the end of this CDR3 makes a read error likely. The rearrangement uses TRBV6-2 or TRBV6-3 and TRBJ1-6; D remains unclear. The CDR3 totals 12 residues. The V gene lost 0 bases and the J gene lost 7 bases, with 1 base spanning the gap. Per the germline V gene, CDR1 is MNHEY and CDR2 is SVGEGT. The CDR3 DNA reads TGTGCCAGCAGTTACTCCAATTCACCCCTCCACCTT. Translation gives CASSYSNSPLHL.

About this clonotype: The junction shows a germline mismatch at one end, possibly a read error. The chain combines TRBV6-2 or TRBV6-3 with TRBJ2-1; 11 bases agree with TRBD2. Per the germline V gene, CDR1 is MNHEY and CDR2 is SVGEGT. The CDR3 has 15 amino acids. CDR3 amino acids: CTSSYSLAGGNGQFF. In DNA form, the CDR3 reads TGTACCAGCAGTTACTCGCTAGCGGGGGGCAATGGGCAGTTCTTC.

In regard to this clonotype: One base away lies a much larger clone, so this may be a sequencing read error. V usage is TRBV6-6 and J usage is TRBJ1-2, with TRBD1 identical over 8 bases. Trimming cost V 6 bases and J 6 bases; bases outside gene matches: 12. CDR3 size: 15 residues. Germline CDR1 is MNHNY and CDR2 is SVGAGI (reference sequence). CDR3 in DNA: TGTGCCAGCAGGCTCCCGGGACAGGAGAAGGATGGCTACACCTTC. Its protein is CASRLPGQEKDGYTF.

This chain links TRBV11-2 with TRBJ2-7; 8 bases align to TRBD1. The V gene end was trimmed by 5 bases and the J gene end by 5 bases; junction bases not matched to a gene: 11. The CDR3 extends over 15 amino acids. Germline V CDR1 and CDR2: SGHAT, FQNNGV. The CDR3, as DNA: TGTGCCAGCAGCCAGCGCGGACAGGGTTCCGACGAGCAGTACTTC. It translates to CASSQRGQGSDEQYF.

In the case of this clonotype: Mismatch with germline at one junction end may stem from a read error. The V gene is TRBV4-1, the J gene TRBJ1-2; tentative D call: TRBD1 (6 bases). CDR1 and CDR2 (germline): MGHRA, YSYEKL. The CDR3 is 16 amino acids. CDR3 region: CASSQGFGGLWYVYIF. For the CDR3, the DNA is TGCGCCAGCAGCCAAGGCTTTGGGGGGCTCTGGTATGTCTACATCTTC.